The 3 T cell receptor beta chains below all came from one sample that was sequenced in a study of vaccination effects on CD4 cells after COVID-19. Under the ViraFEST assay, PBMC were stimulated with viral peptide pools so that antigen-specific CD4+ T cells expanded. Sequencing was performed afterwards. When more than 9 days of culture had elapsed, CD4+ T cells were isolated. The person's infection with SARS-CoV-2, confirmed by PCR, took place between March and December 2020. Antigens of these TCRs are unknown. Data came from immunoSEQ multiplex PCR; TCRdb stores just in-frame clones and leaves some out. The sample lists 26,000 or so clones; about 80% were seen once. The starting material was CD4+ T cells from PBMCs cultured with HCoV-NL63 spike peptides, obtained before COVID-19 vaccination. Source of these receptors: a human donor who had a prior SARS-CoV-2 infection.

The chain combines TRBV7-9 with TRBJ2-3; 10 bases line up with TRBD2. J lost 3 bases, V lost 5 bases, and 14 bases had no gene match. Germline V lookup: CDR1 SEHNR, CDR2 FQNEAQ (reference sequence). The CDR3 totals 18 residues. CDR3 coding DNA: TGTGCCAGCAGCCTCCCCCCAAGACTAGCGGGTAGAACAGATACGCAGTATTTT. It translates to CASSLPPRLAGRTDTQYF.

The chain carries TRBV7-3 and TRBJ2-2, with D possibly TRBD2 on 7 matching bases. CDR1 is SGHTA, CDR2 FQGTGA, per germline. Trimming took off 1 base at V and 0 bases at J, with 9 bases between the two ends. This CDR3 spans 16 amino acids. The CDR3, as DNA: TGTGCCAGCAGCTTAAGAGGGGGGGCGAACACCGGGGAGCTGTTTTTT. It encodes CASSLRGGANTGELFF.

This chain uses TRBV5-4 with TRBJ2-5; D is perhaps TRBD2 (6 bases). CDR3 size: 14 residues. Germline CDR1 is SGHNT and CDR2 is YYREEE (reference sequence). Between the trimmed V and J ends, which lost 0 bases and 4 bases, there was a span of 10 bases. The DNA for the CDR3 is TGTGCCAGCAGCTTGGGGGGAGGTGGAGAGACCCAGTACTTC. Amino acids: CASSLGGGGETQYF.